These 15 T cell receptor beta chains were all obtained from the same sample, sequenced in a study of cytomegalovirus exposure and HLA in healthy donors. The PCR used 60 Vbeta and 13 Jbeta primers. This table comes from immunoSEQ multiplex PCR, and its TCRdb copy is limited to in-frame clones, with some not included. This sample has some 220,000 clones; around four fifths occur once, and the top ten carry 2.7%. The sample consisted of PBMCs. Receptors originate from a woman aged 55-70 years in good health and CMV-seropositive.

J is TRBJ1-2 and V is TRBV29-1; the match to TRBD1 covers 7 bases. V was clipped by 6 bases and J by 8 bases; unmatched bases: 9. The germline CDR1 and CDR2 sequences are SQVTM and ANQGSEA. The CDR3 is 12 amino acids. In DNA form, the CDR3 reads TGCAGCGTCAGACAGGGAAGAGGAGGCTACACCTTC. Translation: CSVRQGRGGYTF.

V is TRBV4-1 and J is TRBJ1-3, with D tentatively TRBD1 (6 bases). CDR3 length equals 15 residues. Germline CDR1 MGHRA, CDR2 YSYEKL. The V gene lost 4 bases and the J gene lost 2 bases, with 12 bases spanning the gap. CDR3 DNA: TGCGCCAGCAGCCGACAACAGGGTACTGGAAACACCATATATTTT. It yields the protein CASSRQQGTGNTIYF.

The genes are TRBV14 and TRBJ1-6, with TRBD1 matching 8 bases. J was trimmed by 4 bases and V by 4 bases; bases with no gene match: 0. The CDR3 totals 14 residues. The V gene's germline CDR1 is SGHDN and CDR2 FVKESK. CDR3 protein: CASSRDRYNSPLHF. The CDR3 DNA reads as TGTGCCAGCAGCCGGGACAGGTATAATTCACCCCTCCACTTT. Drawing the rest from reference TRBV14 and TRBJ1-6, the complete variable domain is EAGVTQFPSHSVIEKGQTVTLRCDPISGHDNLYWYRRVMGKEIKFLLHFVKESKQDESGMPNNRFLAERTGGTYSTLKVQPAELEDSGVYFCASSRDRYNSPLHFGNGTRLTVT.

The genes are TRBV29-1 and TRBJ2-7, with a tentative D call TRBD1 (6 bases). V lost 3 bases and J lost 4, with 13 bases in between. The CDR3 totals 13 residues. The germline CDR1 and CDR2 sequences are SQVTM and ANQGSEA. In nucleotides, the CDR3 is TGCAGCGTTGAGTCTGGGGGCATATACGAGCAGTACTTC. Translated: CSVESGGIYEQYF.

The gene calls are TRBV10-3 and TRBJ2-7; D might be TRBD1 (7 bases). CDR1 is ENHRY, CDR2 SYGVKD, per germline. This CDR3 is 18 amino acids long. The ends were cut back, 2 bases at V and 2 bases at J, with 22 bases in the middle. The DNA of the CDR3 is TGTGCCATCAGTGAGCCTAGGGCGGGACAGATCTCTACCTACGAGCAGTACTTC. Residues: CAISEPRAGQISTYEQYF.

CDR3 amino acids: CASSYRQGHSYEQYF. CDR3 in DNA: TGTGCCAGCAGTTACAGACAGGGCCATTCCTACGAGCAGTACTTC. This chain joins TRBV6-5 and TRBJ2-7; 7 bases are a match to TRBD1. This CDR3 has 15 residues. The germline V gene has CDR1 MNHEY and CDR2 SVGAGI. J was trimmed by 1 base and V by 2 bases; bases with no gene match: 5.

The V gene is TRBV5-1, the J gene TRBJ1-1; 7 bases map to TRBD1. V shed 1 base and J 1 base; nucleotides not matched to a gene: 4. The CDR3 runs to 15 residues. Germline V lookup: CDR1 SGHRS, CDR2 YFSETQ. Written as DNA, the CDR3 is TGCGCCAGCAGCTTGAATCAGGGGGGGAACACTGAAGCTTTCTTT. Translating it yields CASSLNQGGNTEAFF.

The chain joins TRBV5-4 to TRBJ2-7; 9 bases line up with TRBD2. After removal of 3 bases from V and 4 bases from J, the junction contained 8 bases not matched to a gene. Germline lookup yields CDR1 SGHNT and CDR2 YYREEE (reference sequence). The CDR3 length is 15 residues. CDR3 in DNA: TGTGCCAGCAGCTCCCCGCGGGAGGGCCGTTACGAGCAGTACTTC. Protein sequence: CASSSPREGRYEQYF.

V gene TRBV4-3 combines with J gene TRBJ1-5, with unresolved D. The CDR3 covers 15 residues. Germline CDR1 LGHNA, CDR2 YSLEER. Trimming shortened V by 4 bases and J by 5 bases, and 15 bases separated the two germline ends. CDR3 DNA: TGCGCCAGCAGCCCTGGGCGTACGATGGATCAGCCCCAGCATTTT. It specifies CASSPGRTMDQPQHF.

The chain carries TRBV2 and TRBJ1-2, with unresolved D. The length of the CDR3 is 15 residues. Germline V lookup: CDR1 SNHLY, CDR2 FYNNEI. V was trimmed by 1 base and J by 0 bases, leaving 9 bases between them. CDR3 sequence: CASSEGRRTNYGYTF. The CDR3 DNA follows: TGTGCCAGCAGTGAAGGACGGAGAACTAACTATGGCTACACCTTC.

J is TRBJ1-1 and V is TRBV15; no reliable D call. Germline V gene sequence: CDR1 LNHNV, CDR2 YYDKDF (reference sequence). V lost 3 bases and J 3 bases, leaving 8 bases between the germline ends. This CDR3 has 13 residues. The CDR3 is CATSSTVDTEAFF. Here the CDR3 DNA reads TGTGCCACCAGCAGTACGGTGGACACTGAAGCTTTCTTT. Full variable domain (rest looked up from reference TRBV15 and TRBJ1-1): DAMVIQNPRYQVTQFGKPVTLSCSQTLNHNVMYWYQQKSSQAPKLLFHYYDKDFNNEADTPDNFQSRRPNTSFCFLDIRSPGLGDTAMYLCATSSTVDTEAFFGQGTRLTVV.

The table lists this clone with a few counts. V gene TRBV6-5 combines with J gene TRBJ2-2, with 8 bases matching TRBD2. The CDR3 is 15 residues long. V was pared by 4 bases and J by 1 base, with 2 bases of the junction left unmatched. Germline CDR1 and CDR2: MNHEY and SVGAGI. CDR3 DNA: TGTGCCAGCAGTTTTCTAGCGGGGAACACCGGGGAGCTGTTTTTT. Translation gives CASSFLAGNTGELFF.

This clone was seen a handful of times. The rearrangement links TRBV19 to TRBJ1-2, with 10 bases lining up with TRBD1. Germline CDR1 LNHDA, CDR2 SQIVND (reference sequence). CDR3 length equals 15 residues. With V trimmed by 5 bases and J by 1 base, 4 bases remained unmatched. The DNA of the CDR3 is TGTGCCAGTAGTTTCGGGACAGGGGTTAACTATGGCTACACCTTC. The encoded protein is CASSFGTGVNYGYTF.

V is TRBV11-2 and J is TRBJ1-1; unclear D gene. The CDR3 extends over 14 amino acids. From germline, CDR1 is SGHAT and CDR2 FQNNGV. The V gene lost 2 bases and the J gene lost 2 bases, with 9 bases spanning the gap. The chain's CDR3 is CASSLSASNTEAFF. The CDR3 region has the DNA TGTGCCAGCAGCTTAAGCGCCAGCAACACTGAAGCTTTCTTT.

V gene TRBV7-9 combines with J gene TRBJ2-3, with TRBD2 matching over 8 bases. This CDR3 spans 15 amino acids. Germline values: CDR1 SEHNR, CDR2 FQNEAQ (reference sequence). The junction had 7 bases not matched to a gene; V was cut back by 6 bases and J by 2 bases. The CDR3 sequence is CASSSGGGLTDTQYF. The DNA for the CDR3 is TGTGCCAGCAGTTCGGGAGGGGGACTCACAGATACGCAGTATTTT.